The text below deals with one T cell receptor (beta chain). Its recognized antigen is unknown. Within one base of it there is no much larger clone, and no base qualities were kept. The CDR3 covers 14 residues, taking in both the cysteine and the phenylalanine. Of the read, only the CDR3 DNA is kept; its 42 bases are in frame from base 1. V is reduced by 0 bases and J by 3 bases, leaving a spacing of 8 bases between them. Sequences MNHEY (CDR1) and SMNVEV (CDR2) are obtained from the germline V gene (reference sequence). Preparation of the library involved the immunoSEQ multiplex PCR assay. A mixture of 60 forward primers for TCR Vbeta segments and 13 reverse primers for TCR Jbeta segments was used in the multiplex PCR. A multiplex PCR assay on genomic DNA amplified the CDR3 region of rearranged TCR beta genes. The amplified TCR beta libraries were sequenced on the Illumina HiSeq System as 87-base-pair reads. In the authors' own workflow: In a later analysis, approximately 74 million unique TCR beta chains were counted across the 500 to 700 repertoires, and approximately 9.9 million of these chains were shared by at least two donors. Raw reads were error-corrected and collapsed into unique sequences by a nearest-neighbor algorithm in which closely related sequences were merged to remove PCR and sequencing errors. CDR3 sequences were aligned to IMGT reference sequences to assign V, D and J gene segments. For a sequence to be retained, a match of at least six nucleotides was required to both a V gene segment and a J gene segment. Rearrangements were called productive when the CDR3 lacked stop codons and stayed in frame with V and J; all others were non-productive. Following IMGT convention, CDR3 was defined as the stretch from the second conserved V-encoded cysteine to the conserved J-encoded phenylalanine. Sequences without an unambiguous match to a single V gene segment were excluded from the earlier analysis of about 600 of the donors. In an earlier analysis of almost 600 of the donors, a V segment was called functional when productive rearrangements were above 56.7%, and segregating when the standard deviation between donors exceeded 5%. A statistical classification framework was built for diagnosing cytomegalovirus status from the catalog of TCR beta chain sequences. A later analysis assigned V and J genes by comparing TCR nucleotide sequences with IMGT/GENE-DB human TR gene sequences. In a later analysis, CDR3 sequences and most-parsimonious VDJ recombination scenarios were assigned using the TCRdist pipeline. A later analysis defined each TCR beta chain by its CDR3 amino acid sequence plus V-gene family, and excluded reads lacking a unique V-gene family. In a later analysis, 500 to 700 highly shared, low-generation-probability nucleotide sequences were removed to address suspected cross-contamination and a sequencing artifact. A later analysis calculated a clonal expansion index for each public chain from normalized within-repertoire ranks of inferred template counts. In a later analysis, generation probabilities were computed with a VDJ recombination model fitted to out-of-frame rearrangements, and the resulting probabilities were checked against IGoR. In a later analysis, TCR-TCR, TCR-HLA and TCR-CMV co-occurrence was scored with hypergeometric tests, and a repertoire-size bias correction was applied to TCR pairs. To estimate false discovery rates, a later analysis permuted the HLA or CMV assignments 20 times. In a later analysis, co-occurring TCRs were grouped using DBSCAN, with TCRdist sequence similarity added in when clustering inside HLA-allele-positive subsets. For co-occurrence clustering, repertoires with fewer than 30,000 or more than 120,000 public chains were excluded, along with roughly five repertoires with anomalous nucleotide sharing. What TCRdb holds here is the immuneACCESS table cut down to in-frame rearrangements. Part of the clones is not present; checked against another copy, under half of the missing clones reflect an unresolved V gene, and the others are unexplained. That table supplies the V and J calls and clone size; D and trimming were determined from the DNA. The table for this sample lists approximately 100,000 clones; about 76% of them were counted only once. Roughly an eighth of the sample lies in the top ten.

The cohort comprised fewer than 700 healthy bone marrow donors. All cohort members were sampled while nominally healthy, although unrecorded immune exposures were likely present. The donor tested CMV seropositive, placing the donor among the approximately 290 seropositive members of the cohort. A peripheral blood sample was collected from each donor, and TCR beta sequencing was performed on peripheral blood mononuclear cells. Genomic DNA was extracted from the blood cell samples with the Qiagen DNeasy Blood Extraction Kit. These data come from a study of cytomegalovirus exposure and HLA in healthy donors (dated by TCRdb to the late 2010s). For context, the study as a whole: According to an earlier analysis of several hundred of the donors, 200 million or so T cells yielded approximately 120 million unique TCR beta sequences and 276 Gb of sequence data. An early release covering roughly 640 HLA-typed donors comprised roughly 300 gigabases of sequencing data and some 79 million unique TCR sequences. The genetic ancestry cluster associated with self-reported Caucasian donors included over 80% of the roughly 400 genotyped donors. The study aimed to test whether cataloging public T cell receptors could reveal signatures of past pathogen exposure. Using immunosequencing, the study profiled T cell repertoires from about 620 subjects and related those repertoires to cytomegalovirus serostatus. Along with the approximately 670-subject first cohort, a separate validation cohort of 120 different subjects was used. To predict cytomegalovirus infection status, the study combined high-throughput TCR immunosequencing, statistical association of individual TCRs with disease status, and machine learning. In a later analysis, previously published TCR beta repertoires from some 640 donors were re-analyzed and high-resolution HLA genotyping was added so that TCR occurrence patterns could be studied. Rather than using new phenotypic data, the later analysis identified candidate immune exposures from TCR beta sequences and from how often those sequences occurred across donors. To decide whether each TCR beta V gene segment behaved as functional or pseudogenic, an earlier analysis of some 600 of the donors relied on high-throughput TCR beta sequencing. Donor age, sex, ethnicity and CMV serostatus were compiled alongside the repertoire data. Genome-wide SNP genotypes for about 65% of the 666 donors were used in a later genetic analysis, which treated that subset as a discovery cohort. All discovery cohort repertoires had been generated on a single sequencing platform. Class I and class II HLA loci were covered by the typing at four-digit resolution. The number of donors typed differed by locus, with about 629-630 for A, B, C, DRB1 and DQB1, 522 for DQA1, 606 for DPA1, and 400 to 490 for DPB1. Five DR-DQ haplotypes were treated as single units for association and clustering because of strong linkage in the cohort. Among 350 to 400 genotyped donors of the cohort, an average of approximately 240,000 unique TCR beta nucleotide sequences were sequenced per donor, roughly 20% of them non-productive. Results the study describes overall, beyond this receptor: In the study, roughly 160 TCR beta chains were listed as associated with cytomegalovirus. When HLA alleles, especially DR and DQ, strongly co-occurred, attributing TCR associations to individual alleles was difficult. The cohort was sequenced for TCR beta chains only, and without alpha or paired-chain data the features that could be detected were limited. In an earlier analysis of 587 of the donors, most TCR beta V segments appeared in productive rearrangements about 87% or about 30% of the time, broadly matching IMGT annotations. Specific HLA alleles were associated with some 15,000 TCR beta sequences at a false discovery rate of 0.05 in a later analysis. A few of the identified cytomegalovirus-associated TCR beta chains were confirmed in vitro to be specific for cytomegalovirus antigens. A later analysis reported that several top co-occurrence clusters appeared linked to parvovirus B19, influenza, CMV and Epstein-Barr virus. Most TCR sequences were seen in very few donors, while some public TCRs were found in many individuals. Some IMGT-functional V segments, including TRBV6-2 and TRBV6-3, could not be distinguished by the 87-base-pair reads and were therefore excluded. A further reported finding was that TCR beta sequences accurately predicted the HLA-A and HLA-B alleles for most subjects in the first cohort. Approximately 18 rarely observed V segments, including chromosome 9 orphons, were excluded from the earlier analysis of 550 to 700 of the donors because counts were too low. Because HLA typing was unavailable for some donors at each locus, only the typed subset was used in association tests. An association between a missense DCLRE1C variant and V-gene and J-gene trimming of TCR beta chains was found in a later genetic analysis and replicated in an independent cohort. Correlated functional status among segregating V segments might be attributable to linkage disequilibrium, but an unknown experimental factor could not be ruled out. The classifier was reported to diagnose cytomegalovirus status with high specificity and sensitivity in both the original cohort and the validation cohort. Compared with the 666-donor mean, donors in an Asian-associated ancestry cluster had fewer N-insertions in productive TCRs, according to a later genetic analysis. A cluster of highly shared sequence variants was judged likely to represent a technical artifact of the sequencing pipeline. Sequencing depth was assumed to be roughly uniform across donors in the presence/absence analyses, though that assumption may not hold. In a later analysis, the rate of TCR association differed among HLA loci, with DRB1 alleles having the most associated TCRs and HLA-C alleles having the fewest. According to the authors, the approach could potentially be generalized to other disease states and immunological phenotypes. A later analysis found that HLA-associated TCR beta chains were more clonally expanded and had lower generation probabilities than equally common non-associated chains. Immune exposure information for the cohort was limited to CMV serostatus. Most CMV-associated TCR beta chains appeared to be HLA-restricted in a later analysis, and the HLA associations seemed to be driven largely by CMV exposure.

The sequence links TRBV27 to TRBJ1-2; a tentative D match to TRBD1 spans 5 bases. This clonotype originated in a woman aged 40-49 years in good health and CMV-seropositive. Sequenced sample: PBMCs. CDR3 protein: CASSLSPGYYGYTF. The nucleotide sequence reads TGTGCCAGCAGTTTATCCCCAGGGTACTATGGCTACACCTTC.